These T cell receptor beta chains were read from a single sample in a study of regulatory dendritic cells for organ transplantation. Their antigen targets remain unknown. TCRdb's table, derived via immunoSEQ multiplex PCR, lists solely in-frame clones and lacks some. The sample has approximately 10,000 clones, roughly two thirds seen once. The sample comprised naive CD4+ T cells from blood cultured with dendritic cells. These receptors were taken from a human donor in good health. Both conserved end residues are part of each CDR3. The order of the fields is clone size, J gene, V gene, D gene, CDR3 protein, CDR3 DNA. The D gene is left open where the match is weak. The size field is filled for only some rows; it gives once, few, many or a size class.

abundance: NA; j_gene: TRBJ1-5; v_gene: TRBV9; d_gene: NA; CDR3aa: CASSVANSGSAGSAFYSNQPQHF; CDR3nt: TGTGCCAGCAGCGTAGCAAACAGTGGAAGTGCTGGAAGTGCGTTTTATAGCAATCAGCCCCAGCATTTT
abundance: NA; j_gene: TRBJ1-4; v_gene: TRBV2; d_gene: TRBD1; CDR3aa: CASTPDRVVTLNEKLFF; CDR3nt: TGTGCCAGCACCCCGGACAGGGTTGTGACTCTTAATGAAAAACTGTTTTTT
abundance: NA; j_gene: TRBJ1-6; v_gene: TRBV4-1; d_gene: NA; CDR3aa: CASSREEDYSPLHF; CDR3nt: TGCGCCAGCAGCCGAGAGGAGGATTATTCACCCCTCCACTTT
abundance: NA; j_gene: TRBJ2-7; v_gene: TRBV2; d_gene: TRBD2; CDR3aa: CASNERRTSGYEQYF; CDR3nt: TGTGCCAGCAACGAACGACGGACTAGCGGCTACGAGCAGTACTTC
abundance: NA; j_gene: TRBJ1-6; v_gene: TRBV19; d_gene: TRBD1; CDR3aa: CASSGRAGTASAPLHF; CDR3nt: TGTGCCAGTAGTGGCCGAGCCGGGACAGCGAGCGCACCCCTCCACTTT
abundance: NA; j_gene: TRBJ1-2; v_gene: TRBV5-1; d_gene: TRBD1; CDR3aa: CASSLRQGASNYGYTF; CDR3nt: TGCGCCAGCAGCTTGAGGCAGGGGGCATCTAACTATGGCTACACCTTC
abundance: NA; j_gene: TRBJ1-6; v_gene: TRBV2; d_gene: NA; CDR3aa: CASSEGRTSNSPLHF; CDR3nt: TGTGCCAGCAGTGAAGGGAGGACGTCGAATTCACCCCTCCACTTT
abundance: NA; j_gene: TRBJ2-5; v_gene: TRBV5-1; d_gene: TRBD1; CDR3aa: CASSFGQGGETQYF; CDR3nt: TGCGCCAGCAGCTTCGGACAGGGCGGAGAGACCCAGTACTTC
abundance: NA; j_gene: TRBJ2-3; v_gene: TRBV7-2; d_gene: TRBD1; CDR3aa: CASSSDRGWDTQYF; CDR3nt: TGTGCCAGCAGTTCCGACAGGGGGTGGGATACGCAGTATTTT
abundance: few; j_gene: TRBJ2-3; v_gene: TRBV7-3; d_gene: TRBD1; CDR3aa: CASSEGGNRGTADTQYF; CDR3nt: TGTGCCAGCAGCGAGGGGGGAAACAGGGGGACCGCAGATACGCAGTATTTT
abundance: NA; j_gene: TRBJ2-5; v_gene: TRBV18; d_gene: NA; CDR3aa: CASSPDQGQGREGETQYF; CDR3nt: TGTGCCAGCTCACCAGACCAGGGCCAGGGAAGGGAAGGGGAGACCCAGTACTTC
abundance: NA; j_gene: TRBJ2-2; v_gene: TRBV6-4; d_gene: NA; CDR3aa: CASSVSRTGTGELFF; CDR3nt: TGTGCCAGCAGTGTGTCCCGAACGGGCACCGGGGAGCTGTTTTTT
abundance: NA; j_gene: TRBJ1-2; v_gene: TRBV19; d_gene: NA; CDR3aa: CASSIHGRGRIYGYTF; CDR3nt: TGTGCCAGTAGTATTCATGGGCGGGGCAGGATCTATGGCTACACCTTC
abundance: NA; j_gene: TRBJ1-1; v_gene: TRBV10-3; d_gene: NA; CDR3aa: CAITGVLRAEAFF; CDR3nt: TGTGCCATCACGGGAGTCCTTAGGGCTGAAGCTTTCTTT
abundance: NA; j_gene: TRBJ2-7; v_gene: TRBV19; d_gene: NA; CDR3aa: CASSGARGYEQYF; CDR3nt: TGTGCCAGTAGTGGGGCAAGGGGCTACGAGCAGTACTTC
abundance: NA; j_gene: TRBJ1-4; v_gene: TRBV7-8; d_gene: NA; CDR3aa: CASSLRRGGPNEKLFF; CDR3nt: TGTGCCAGCAGCCTTAGAAGGGGTGGGCCTAATGAAAAACTGTTTTTT
abundance: few; j_gene: TRBJ1-4; v_gene: TRBV5-1; d_gene: NA; CDR3aa: CASSVDRTNEKLFF; CDR3nt: TGCGCCAGCAGCGTGGACAGAACTAATGAAAAACTGTTTTTT
abundance: NA; j_gene: TRBJ2-5; v_gene: TRBV25-1; d_gene: TRBD2; CDR3aa: CASSESPGGEPVLETQYF; CDR3nt: TGTGCCAGCAGTGAATCCCCGGGGGGGGAGCCGGTACTGGAGACCCAGTACTTC
abundance: NA; j_gene: TRBJ2-2; v_gene: TRBV7-9; d_gene: TRBD1; CDR3aa: CASSSSFGRQGYTGELFF; CDR3nt: TGTGCCAGCAGCTCCAGCTTTGGGAGACAGGGATACACCGGGGAGCTGTTTTTT
abundance: NA; j_gene: TRBJ2-3; v_gene: TRBV14; d_gene: NA; CDR3aa: CASSQGRGAGDTQYF; CDR3nt: TGTGCCAGCAGCCAAGGGCGCGGGGCGGGAGATACGCAGTATTTT
abundance: NA; j_gene: TRBJ1-1; v_gene: TRBV7-2; d_gene: TRBD1; CDR3aa: CASSLAGQGTEAFF; CDR3nt: TGTGCCAGCAGCTTAGCGGGACAGGGCACTGAAGCTTTCTTT
abundance: NA; j_gene: TRBJ2-1; v_gene: TRBV10-3; d_gene: TRBD2; CDR3aa: CAISDSGGSYNEQFF; CDR3nt: TGTGCCATCAGTGACAGCGGGGGCTCCTACAATGAGCAGTTCTTC
abundance: few; j_gene: TRBJ2-1; v_gene: TRBV7-9; d_gene: NA; CDR3aa: CASRAQGGTYNEQFF; CDR3nt: TGTGCCAGCAGGGCTCAGGGGGGCACCTACAATGAGCAGTTCTTC
abundance: few; j_gene: TRBJ2-2; v_gene: TRBV2; d_gene: NA; CDR3aa: CASHWQHTGELFF; CDR3nt: TGTGCCAGTCATTGGCAACACACCGGGGAGCTGTTTTTT
abundance: NA; j_gene: TRBJ2-7; v_gene: TRBV9; d_gene: TRBD1; CDR3aa: CASSVAPVGQGYYEQYF; CDR3nt: TGTGCCAGCAGCGTAGCTCCGGTGGGACAGGGGTACTACGAGCAGTACTTC
abundance: NA; j_gene: TRBJ2-7; v_gene: TRBV27; d_gene: TRBD2; CDR3aa: CASSRGGLSYEQYF; CDR3nt: TGTGCCAGCAGCCGGGGGGGGTTGTCCTACGAGCAGTACTTC
abundance: NA; j_gene: TRBJ1-5; v_gene: TRBV6-6; d_gene: TRBD1; CDR3aa: CASSYSAGGGQPQHF; CDR3nt: TGTGCCAGCAGTTACTCGGCAGGGGGCGGTCAGCCCCAGCATTTT
abundance: NA; j_gene: TRBJ2-7; v_gene: TRBV5-6; d_gene: NA; CDR3aa: CASSSGVLYEQYF; CDR3nt: TGTGCCAGCAGCTCAGGGGTCCTCTACGAGCAGTACTTC
abundance: NA; j_gene: TRBJ1-6; v_gene: TRBV29-1; d_gene: TRBD1; CDR3aa: CSVGNEQGIPLHF; CDR3nt: TGCAGCGTGGGAAACGAACAGGGGATACCCCTCCACTTT
abundance: few; j_gene: TRBJ1-2; v_gene: TRBV4-1; d_gene: NA; CDR3aa: CASSHLDSPFLYGYTF; CDR3nt: TGCGCCAGCAGCCACCTGGACAGCCCTTTCCTCTATGGCTACACCTTC
abundance: NA; j_gene: TRBJ1-4; v_gene: TRBV19; d_gene: NA; CDR3aa: CASSAPGLNIEKLFF; CDR3nt: TGTGCCAGTAGTGCTCCGGGACTGAATATTGAAAAACTGTTTTTT
abundance: NA; j_gene: TRBJ2-1; v_gene: TRBV7-2; d_gene: NA; CDR3aa: CASSLGRGRGYHEQFF; CDR3nt: TGTGCCAGCAGCTTAGGGAGAGGCAGGGGATATCATGAGCAGTTCTTC
abundance: medium-sized; j_gene: TRBJ2-7; v_gene: TRBV2; d_gene: NA; CDR3aa: CASSARLISYEQYF; CDR3nt: TGTGCCAGCAGTGCCCGACTGATCTCCTACGAGCAGTACTTC
abundance: few; j_gene: TRBJ1-1; v_gene: TRBV28; d_gene: NA; CDR3aa: CASSLMISEAFF; CDR3nt: TGTGCCAGCAGTTTGATGATCAGTGAAGCTTTCTTT
abundance: NA; j_gene: TRBJ2-2; v_gene: TRBV11-1; d_gene: NA; CDR3aa: CASSLGGGNTGELFF; CDR3nt: TGTGCCAGCAGCTTAGGTGGCGGGAACACCGGGGAGCTGTTTTTT
abundance: NA; j_gene: TRBJ1-3; v_gene: TRBV6-5; d_gene: NA; CDR3aa: CASSSQGLGNTIYF; CDR3nt: TGTGCCAGCAGTTCACAGGGTTTGGGAAACACCATATATTTT
abundance: NA; j_gene: TRBJ1-1; v_gene: TRBV6-1; d_gene: NA; CDR3aa: CASTPDSMNTEAFF; CDR3nt: TGTGCCAGCACCCCGGACAGCATGAACACTGAAGCTTTCTTT
abundance: NA; j_gene: TRBJ1-5; v_gene: TRBV19; d_gene: TRBD1; CDR3aa: CASIPEGGPHSNQPQHF; CDR3nt: TGTGCCAGTATCCCGGAAGGGGGCCCTCATAGCAATCAGCCCCAGCATTTT
abundance: NA; j_gene: TRBJ2-7; v_gene: TRBV13; d_gene: NA; CDR3aa: CASSPPGVGGLYEQYF; CDR3nt: TGTGCCAGCAGCCCCCCTGGCGTCGGGGGGCTGTACGAGCAGTACTTC
abundance: NA; j_gene: TRBJ2-2; v_gene: TRBV2; d_gene: NA; CDR3aa: CASSEVWNREGAGELFF; CDR3nt: TGTGCCAGCAGTGAAGTTTGGAACAGGGAGGGGGCCGGGGAGCTGTTTTTT
abundance: NA; j_gene: TRBJ2-5; v_gene: TRBV29-1; d_gene: TRBD1; CDR3aa: CSVGGTGSWETQYF; CDR3nt: TGCAGCGTTGGCGGGACAGGGTCATGGGAGACCCAGTACTTC
abundance: NA; j_gene: TRBJ2-7; v_gene: TRBV29-1; d_gene: NA; CDR3aa: CSVNLYSSYEQYF; CDR3nt: TGCAGCGTGAATCTATACAGCTCCTACGAGCAGTACTTC
abundance: NA; j_gene: TRBJ1-2; v_gene: TRBV6-1; d_gene: NA; CDR3aa: CASRLTGYGYTF; CDR3nt: TGTGCCAGCAGGCTTACAGGGTATGGCTACACCTTC
abundance: once; j_gene: TRBJ1-2; v_gene: TRBV19; d_gene: TRBD1; CDR3aa: CASSYRDSSNYGYTF; CDR3nt: TGTGCCAGTAGTTACCGGGACAGTAGTAACTATGGCTACACCTTC
abundance: NA; j_gene: TRBJ2-7; v_gene: TRBV19; d_gene: NA; CDR3aa: CASSPPRGGNSYEQYF; CDR3nt: TGTGCCAGTAGTCCACCTCGTGGCGGTAACTCCTACGAGCAGTACTTC
abundance: NA; j_gene: TRBJ1-2; v_gene: TRBV6-9; d_gene: NA; CDR3aa: CASSLGRPEYGYTF; CDR3nt: TGTGCCAGCAGTTTGGGCCGCCCAGAGTATGGCTACACCTTC
abundance: few; j_gene: TRBJ2-2; v_gene: TRBV27; d_gene: TRBD1; CDR3aa: CASTRDRSSTGELFF; CDR3nt: TGTGCCAGCACACGGGACAGAAGTTCCACCGGGGAGCTGTTTTTT
abundance: few; j_gene: TRBJ2-1; v_gene: TRBV6-5; d_gene: TRBD2; CDR3aa: CASSYSGRGGRNEQFF; CDR3nt: TGTGCCAGCAGTTACTCGGGGCGGGGGGGCCGCAATGAGCAGTTCTTC
abundance: NA; j_gene: TRBJ1-4; v_gene: TRBV5-1; d_gene: TRBD1; CDR3aa: CASSPDRVDEKLFF; CDR3nt: TGCGCCAGCAGCCCGGACAGGGTTGATGAAAAACTGTTTTTT
abundance: NA; j_gene: TRBJ2-2; v_gene: TRBV5-1; d_gene: NA; CDR3aa: CASMEGLNTGELFF; CDR3nt: TGCGCCAGCATGGAGGGGTTGAACACCGGGGAGCTGTTTTTT
abundance: NA; j_gene: TRBJ1-5; v_gene: TRBV18; d_gene: NA; CDR3aa: CASSPQEGVNQPQHF; CDR3nt: TGTGCCAGCTCACCACAGGAAGGGGTCAATCAGCCCCAGCATTTT
abundance: once; j_gene: TRBJ1-2; v_gene: TRBV28; d_gene: TRBD1; CDR3aa: CVSSSRGPNYGYTF; CDR3nt: TGTGTCAGCAGTTCCAGGGGGCCCAATTATGGCTACACCTTC